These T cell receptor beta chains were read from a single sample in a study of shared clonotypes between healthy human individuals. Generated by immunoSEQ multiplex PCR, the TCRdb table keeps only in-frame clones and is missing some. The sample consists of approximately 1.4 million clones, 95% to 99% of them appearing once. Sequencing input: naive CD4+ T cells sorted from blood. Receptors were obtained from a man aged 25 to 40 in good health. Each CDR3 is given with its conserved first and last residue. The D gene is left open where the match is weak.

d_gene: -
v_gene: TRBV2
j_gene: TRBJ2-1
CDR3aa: CASSGQQSSYNEQFF
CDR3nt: TGTGCCAGCAGTGGGCAGCAGAGCTCCTACAATGAGCAGTTCTTC

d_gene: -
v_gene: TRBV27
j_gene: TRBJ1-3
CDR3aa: CASSKDSRFSGNTIYF
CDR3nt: TGTGCCAGCAGTAAGGACAGCCGATTCTCTGGAAACACCATATATTTT

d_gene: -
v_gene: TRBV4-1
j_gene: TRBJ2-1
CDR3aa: CASSQDLGRSYNEQFF
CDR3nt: TGCGCCAGCAGCCAAGATCTTGGGCGATCCTACAATGAGCAGTTCTTC

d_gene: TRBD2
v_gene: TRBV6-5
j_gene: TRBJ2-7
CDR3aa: CASSLAGGSYEQYF
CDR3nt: TGTGCCAGCAGTTTAGCGGGGGGCTCCTACGAGCAGTACTTC

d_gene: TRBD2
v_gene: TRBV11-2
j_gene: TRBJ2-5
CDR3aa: CASSSKTSLGETQYF
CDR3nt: TGTGCCAGCAGCTCAAAGACTAGCCTCGGAGAGACCCAGTACTTC

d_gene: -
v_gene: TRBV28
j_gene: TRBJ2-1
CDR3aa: CASHDSNTGQFF
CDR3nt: TGTGCCAGCCACGACAGTAATACGGGGCAGTTCTTC

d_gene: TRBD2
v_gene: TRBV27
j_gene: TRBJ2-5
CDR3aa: CASSPRTRVDQETQYF
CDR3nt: TGTGCCAGCAGTCCCCGGACTAGGGTAGACCAAGAGACCCAGTACTTC

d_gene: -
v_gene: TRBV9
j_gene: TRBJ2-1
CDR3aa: CASSVGLAYEQFF
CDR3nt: TGTGCCAGCAGCGTAGGGCTAGCGTATGAGCAGTTCTTC

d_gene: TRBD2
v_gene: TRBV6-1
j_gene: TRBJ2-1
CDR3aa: CASSVRLAGANEQFF
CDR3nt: TGTGCCAGCAGTGTAAGACTAGCGGGAGCGAATGAGCAGTTCTTC

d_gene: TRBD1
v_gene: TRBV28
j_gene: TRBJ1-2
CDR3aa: CASSSAGTAFRRGYTF
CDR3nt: TGTGCCAGCAGTTCCGCGGGGACAGCCTTCCGACGGGGCTACACCTTC

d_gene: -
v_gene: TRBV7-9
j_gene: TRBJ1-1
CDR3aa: CASSGKGQNTEAFF
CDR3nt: TGTGCCAGCAGCGGGAAAGGACAGAACACTGAAGCTTTCTTT

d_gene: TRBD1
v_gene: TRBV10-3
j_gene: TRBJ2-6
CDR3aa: CAITGGDSGANVLTF
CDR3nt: TGTGCCATAACAGGGGGAGACTCTGGGGCCAACGTCCTGACTTTC

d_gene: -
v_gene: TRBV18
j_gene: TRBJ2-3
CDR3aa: CASSPDRTGPDTQYF
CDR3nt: TGTGCCAGCTCACCCGACAGGACTGGCCCAGATACGCAGTATTTT

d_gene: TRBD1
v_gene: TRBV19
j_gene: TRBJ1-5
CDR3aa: CASQGRQGDQPQHF
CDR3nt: TGTGCCAGTCAAGGTCGGCAGGGGGATCAGCCCCAGCATTTT

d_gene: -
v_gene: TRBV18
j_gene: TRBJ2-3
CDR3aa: CASSPFSGTSTDTQYF
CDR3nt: TGTGCCAGCTCACCATTCTCGGGGACCAGCACAGATACGCAGTATTTT

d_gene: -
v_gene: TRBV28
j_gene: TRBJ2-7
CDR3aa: CASSLTAGTYEQYF
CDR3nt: TGTGCCAGCAGTTTAACCGCGGGTACCTACGAGCAGTACTTC

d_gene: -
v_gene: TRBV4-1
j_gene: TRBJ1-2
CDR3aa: CASSQVTSAGPNYGYTF
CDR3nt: TGCGCCAGCAGCCAAGTCACGTCGGCAGGGCCTAACTATGGCTACACCTTC

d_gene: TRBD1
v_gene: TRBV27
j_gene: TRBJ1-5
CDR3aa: CASSLGGTAGQPQHF
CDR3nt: TGTGCCAGCAGTTTAGGTGGGACAGCGGGACAGCCCCAGCATTTT

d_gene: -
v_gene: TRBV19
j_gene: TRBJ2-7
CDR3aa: CASSLLRDNSYEQYF
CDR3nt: TGTGCCAGTAGTCTCCTCCGGGACAACTCCTACGAGCAGTACTTC

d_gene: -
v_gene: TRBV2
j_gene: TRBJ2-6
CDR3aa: CASGPGANVLTF
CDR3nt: TGTGCCAGTGGTCCTGGGGCCAACGTCCTGACTTTC

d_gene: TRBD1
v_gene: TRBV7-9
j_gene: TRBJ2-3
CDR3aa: CASSLTGGTDTQYF
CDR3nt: TGTGCCAGCAGCCTCACAGGGGGCACAGATACGCAGTATTTT

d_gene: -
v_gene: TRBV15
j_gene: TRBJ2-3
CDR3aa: CATSNPGTDTQYF
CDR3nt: TGTGCCACCAGCAACCCCGGGACAGATACGCAGTATTTT

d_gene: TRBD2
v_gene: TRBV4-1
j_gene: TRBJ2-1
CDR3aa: CASSQRGGNYNEQFF
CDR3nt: TGCGCCAGCAGCCAACGGGGGGGCAACTACAATGAGCAGTTCTTC

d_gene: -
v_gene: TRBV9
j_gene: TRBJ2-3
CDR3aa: CASSVGGERTDTQYF
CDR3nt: TGTGCCAGCAGCGTTGGCGGGGAGCGCACAGATACGCAGTATTTT

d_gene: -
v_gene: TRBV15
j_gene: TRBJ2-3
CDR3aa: CATSREPSSTDTQYF
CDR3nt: TGTGCCACCAGCAGGGAGCCGTCGAGCACAGATACGCAGTATTTT

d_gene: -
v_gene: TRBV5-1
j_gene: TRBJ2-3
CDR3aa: CASSLEPESTDTQYF
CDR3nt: TGCGCCAGCAGCTTGGAGCCAGAAAGCACAGATACGCAGTATTTT

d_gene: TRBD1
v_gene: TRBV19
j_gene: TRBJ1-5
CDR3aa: CASTTGGSNQPQHF
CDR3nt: TGTGCCAGCACAACAGGGGGCTCCAATCAGCCCCAGCATTTT

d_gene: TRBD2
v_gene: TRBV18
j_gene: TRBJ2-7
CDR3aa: CASSPRGSASSYEQYF
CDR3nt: TGTGCCAGCTCACCGCGGGGGAGCGCAAGCTCCTACGAGCAGTACTTC

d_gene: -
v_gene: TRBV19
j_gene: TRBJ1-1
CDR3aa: CASSVNGGPEAFF
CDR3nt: TGTGCCAGTAGCGTTAACGGGGGGCCTGAAGCTTTCTTT

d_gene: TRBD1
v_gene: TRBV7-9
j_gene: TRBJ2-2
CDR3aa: CASRKTGTGNTGELFF
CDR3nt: TGTGCCAGCAGAAAAACCGGGACAGGCAACACCGGGGAGCTGTTTTTT

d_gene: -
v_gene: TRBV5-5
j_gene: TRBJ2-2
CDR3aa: CASSLGGTGELFF
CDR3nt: TGTGCCAGCAGCTTGGGGGGCACCGGGGAGCTGTTTTTT

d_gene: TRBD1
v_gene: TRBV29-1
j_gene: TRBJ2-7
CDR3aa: CSVGPRQGPYEQYF
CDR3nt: TGCAGCGTTGGACCCCGACAGGGGCCATACGAGCAGTACTTC

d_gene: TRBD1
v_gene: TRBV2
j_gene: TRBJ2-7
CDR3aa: CASIVVGTASYEQYF
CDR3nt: TGTGCCAGCATTGTTGTAGGGACAGCCTCCTACGAGCAGTACTTC

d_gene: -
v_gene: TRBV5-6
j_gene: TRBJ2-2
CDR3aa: CASSLGPDTGELFF
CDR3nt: TGTGCCAGCAGCTTGGGTCCTGACACCGGGGAGCTGTTTTTT

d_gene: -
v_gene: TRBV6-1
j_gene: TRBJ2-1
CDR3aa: CASSEAAGRLFLPYNEQFF
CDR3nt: TGTGCCAGCAGTGAAGCCGCTGGTAGGCTATTCCTCCCCTACAATGAGCAGTTCTTC

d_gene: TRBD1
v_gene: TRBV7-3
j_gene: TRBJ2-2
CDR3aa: CASSPGGNTGELFF
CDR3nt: TGTGCCAGCAGCCCAGGGGGGAACACCGGGGAGCTGTTTTTT

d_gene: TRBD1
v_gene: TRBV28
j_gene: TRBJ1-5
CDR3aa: CASSTEGGGFQPQHF
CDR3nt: TGTGCCAGCAGTACCGAAGGGGGCGGGTTTCAGCCCCAGCATTTT